The TCR beta chain under discussion was sequenced for a study of blood T cell repertoires in COVID-19. V lost 5 bases to trimming and J lost 1 base, with 16 bases between them. Germline loops: CDR1 SGHTA, CDR2 FQGNSA. The CDR3 is made up of 16 amino acids. TCRdb's table, derived via immunoSEQ multiplex PCR, lists solely in-frame clones and lacks some. The sample has under 250,000 clones, around nine tenths seen once. The V and J genes are TRBV7-2 and TRBJ2-3; TRBD2 is a possible D gene (5 bases). This sequence originates from a man aged 18 to 29 with active or convalescent COVID-19. The sample taken for sequencing was peripheral blood. The CDR3 DNA follows: TGTGCCAGCAGCCTCCCGTCGAGGGCCGGCACAGATACGCAGTATTTT. Its translation is CASSLPSRAGTDTQYF.